Below, 14 T cell receptor beta chains from the same sample are listed, as sequenced in a study of blood T cells in healthy people across ages. A J-beta primer mix and a sample-barcoded 5' primer were used in a second PCR of roughly 7 to 12 cycles. MiXCR, run by TCRdb on the 5' RACE reads, gives a single entry per CDR3 protein. The sample records around 800,000 distinct CDR3 sequences, around a quarter being singletons. These data were likewise used in another study, on T cells of mothers and their children.

Material for sequencing was blood. These receptors all stem from a boy between 10 and 17 years old in good health.

The V gene is TRBV27, the J gene TRBJ2-5; D perhaps matches TRBD2 (5 bases). The DNA end is a closer match to TRBJ2-7, so the J assignment may be wrong. CDR1 is MNHEY, CDR2 SMNVEV, per germline (reference sequence). CDR3 length equals 16 residues. CDR3 region: CASRPFPGISSYEQYF. DNA for the CDR3: TGTGCCAGCAGACCCTTCCCGGGGATAAGCTCCTACGAGCAGTACTTC.

Only a few counts were recorded for this clonotype. V usage is TRBV25-1 and J usage is TRBJ2-3; a weak D match, TRBD2 (6 bases). The ends were cut back, 4 bases at V and 6 bases at J, with 11 bases in the middle. The CDR3 sequence is 13 residues long. Germline CDR1 is MGHDK and CDR2 is SYGVNS. The CDR3 region has the DNA TGTGCCAGCAGTGGCCCGGCGGGGGATACGCAGTATTTT. Protein: CASSGPAGDTQYF.

The chain has TRBV10-3 and TRBJ2-5; possibly TRBD1 or TRBD2 for D (5 bases each). V lost 2 bases, J lost 0 bases, and 13 bases lay in between. Germline CDR1 and CDR2: ENHRY and SYGVKD. The CDR3 runs to 16 residues. This CDR3 reads CAISELGPGYQETQYF. In DNA, the CDR3 is TGTGCCATCAGTGAGCTGGGGCCGGGGTACCAAGAGACCCAGTACTTC.

The V call is TRBV3-1, the J call TRBJ1-1; tentatively, D is TRBD1 (5 bases). The CDR3 spans 13 residues. Germline CDR1 LGHDT, CDR2 YNNKEL (reference sequence). Deletions cut 1 base from V and 8 bases from J, with 11 bases between. CDR3 in DNA: TGTGCCAGCAGCCAAGGAAGGGGTAGGGAAGCTTTCTTT. The encoded protein is CASSQGRGREAFF.

This clonotype was seen a handful of times. The V and J genes are TRBV5-1 and TRBJ1-6; D gene unclear. Looked up from germline, CDR1 is SGHRS and CDR2 is YFSETQ. CDR3 length equals 15 residues. The ends were cut back, 0 bases at V and 9 bases at J, with 13 bases in the middle. CDR3 region: CASSLAGDYGSPLHF. CDR3 DNA: TGCGCCAGCAGCTTGGCGGGCGATTATGGTTCACCCCTCCACTTT. Filled out from reference TRBV5-1 and TRBJ1-6, the complete variable domain reads KAGVTQTPRYLIKTRGQQVTLSCSPISGHRSVSWYQQTPGQGLQFLFEYFSETQRNKGNFPGRFSGRQFSNSRSEMNVSTLELGDSALYLCASSLAGDYGSPLHFGNGTRLTVT.

The V gene is TRBV4-1, the J gene TRBJ1-2, with D possibly matching TRBD1 (5 bases). With 3 bases removed from V and 3 bases from J, the gap between germline ends came to 23 bases. Germline values: CDR1 MGHRA, CDR2 YSYEKL. This CDR3 spans 18 amino acids. The CDR3 nucleotides read TGCGCCAGCAGCCAGATGGCTAGGAGAGGGACGGAGGACTATGGCTACACCTTC. This gives the protein CASSQMARRGTEDYGYTF.

The chain joins TRBV5-1 to TRBJ2-5, with 7 positions matching TRBD1. Judging by the DNA end, TRBJ2-7 fits better; the J call may be wrong. Germline CDR1 and CDR2: SGHRS and YFSETQ. This CDR3 has 15 amino acids. As DNA, the CDR3 is TGCGCCAGCAGCTTTTCCGGGACAGATCCCTACGAGCAGTACTTC. Residues: CASSFSGTDPYEQYF.

V usage is TRBV6-6 and J usage is TRBJ2-3, with D tentatively TRBD1 (6 bases). Germline V gene data show CDR1 as MNHNY and CDR2 as SVGAGI (reference sequence). The CDR3 totals 15 residues. V lost 2 bases to trimming and J lost 1 base, with 10 bases between them. The CDR3 nucleotides are TGTGCCAGCAGTTACGACCGGACAGGCACAGATACGCAGTATTTT. Translated, it gives CASSYDRTGTDTQYF.

The chain uses TRBV20-1 and TRBJ2-1, with 7 bases fitting TRBD2. CDR1 and CDR2 from the germline V gene are DFQATT and SNEGSKA (reference sequence). The CDR3 covers 16 residues. V lost 3 bases, J lost 6 bases, and 14 bases stayed unmatched. CDR3 in DNA: TGCAGTGCTAGGGGTCTTGGGGGGGGTCATTCCAATGAGCAGTTCTTC. It is translated as CSARGLGGGHSNEQFF.

The V call is TRBV6-5, the J call TRBJ1-2, with D unclear. Trimming pared 5 bases from V and 0 bases from J, leaving 13 bases between. CDR1 is MNHEY, CDR2 SVGAGI, per germline. The CDR3 is 15 amino acids. CDR3 sequence: CASSSWQKANYGYTF. As DNA, the CDR3 is TGTGCCAGCAGTAGCTGGCAGAAGGCTAACTATGGCTACACCTTC.

This clonotype was detected a few times. The chain couples TRBV20-1 to TRBJ2-5; 10 bases agree with TRBD2. Germline values: CDR1 DFQATT, CDR2 SNEGSKA (reference sequence). The CDR3 runs 15 residues. Trimming at V came to 5 bases and at J to 5 bases, leaving 11 bases not matched to a gene. The CDR3 DNA reads as TGCAGTGCTTCCCGAGCGGGGGGGCCGGAGGAGACCCAGTACTTC. This translates into CSASRAGGPEETQYF.

As concerns this clonotype: An end of the junction does not agree with germline; a read error may underlie this. This chain connects TRBV29-1 to TRBJ2-7; D may be TRBD1 (6 bases). The CDR3 runs 12 residues. Looked up from germline, CDR1 is SQVTM and CDR2 is ANQGSEA. CDR3 bases: TGCGGCGTTGAAGGGCAGGGGATTAAGCAGTACTTC. Amino acids: CGVEGQGIKQYF.

This clonotype was recorded a few times. CDR3 coding DNA: TGTGCCAGCAGTGAACAGGGGGCAGCCAATTCACCCCTCCACTTT. It codes for CASSEQGAANSPLHF. This chain joins TRBV2 and TRBJ1-6, with 8 bases aligning to TRBD1. V shed 2 bases, J shed 7 bases, and the junction held 4 bases outside the gene matches. Germline CDR1 SNHLY, CDR2 FYNNEI. There are 15 residues in the CDR3.

This clonotype was seen a handful of times. At one of its ends the junction is not consistent with the germline gene, which may arise from a read error. The chain combines TRBV3-1 with TRBJ1-3; possibly TRBD1 for D (5 bases). The CDR3 spans 15 residues. The germline V gene encodes CDR1 LGHDT and CDR2 YNNKEL (reference sequence). The CDR3 region has the DNA TGTGCCAGCAGCCAAGGACGGGGCTCTGGAAACACCATATACTTT. This encodes CASSQGRGSGNTIYF.